The rows below give T cell receptor beta chains drawn from one sample of a study of T cell responses to AZD1222 COVID-19 vaccine. The protocol was immunoSEQ multiplex PCR, while the TCRdb copy is restricted to in-frame clones and leaves out a portion. The data hold about 180,000 clones, with just over 90% observed a single time. The specimen was peripheral blood, collected on day 0 of AZD1222 vaccination. The receptors come from an adult in good health. The CDR3 runs from the conserved cysteine through the conserved F or W. A D gene is named only where the DNA matches it firmly. Rows may omit the clone size; those that give it use once, few, many or a size class.

>NA|NA|TRBV6-1|TRBJ1-2
TGTGCCAGCAGTGAAGGGGGACGTCTATATGGCTACACCTTC
CASSEGGRLYGYTF
>TRBD1|NA|TRBV30|TRBJ2-5
TGTGCCTGGAGGCCCCCAGTAGCGACAGGGGTCCACCAAGAGACCCAGTACTTC
CAWRPPVATGVHQETQYF
>TRBD1|NA|TRBV7-2|TRBJ1-2
TGTGCCAGCAGCTCCGGGACAGGTGAATATGGCTACACCTTC
CASSSGTGEYGYTF
>NA|NA|TRBV19|TRBJ2-7
TGTGCCAGTAGTATCCTCCCTGGGCCCCACTACGAGCAGTACTTC
CASSILPGPHYEQYF
>NA|NA|TRBV7-9|TRBJ1-2
TGTGCCAGCAGCTTTGAAGGGGAAGGTAACTATGGCTACACCTTC
CASSFEGEGNYGYTF
>TRBD1|NA|TRBV7-9|TRBJ1-2
TGTGCCAGCAGCGGAATCGCACGCCGGACAGGGAACTATGGCTACACCTTC
CASSGIARRTGNYGYTF
>TRBD1|NA|TRBV29-1|TRBJ1-1
TGCAGCGTGACCGGACAGGGGGCCTTTACTGAAGCTTTCTTT
CSVTGQGAFTEAFF
>NA|NA|TRBV9|TRBJ1-1
TGTGCCAGCAGCTCAACGCCCAGCGAAGGAGCTTTCTTT
CASSSTPSEGAFF
>NA|NA|TRBV11-2|TRBJ2-1
TGTGCCAGCAGCCCCCCGGGGGTCCTAAATGAGCAGTTCTTC
CASSPPGVLNEQFF
>NA|once|TRBV3-1/TRBV3-2|TRBJ1-1
TGTGCCAGCAGCAGGGAGGGGAACACTGAAGCTTTCTTT
CASSREGNTEAFF
>NA|once|TRBV10-2|TRBJ2-3
TGCGCCAGCAGTGAAAGGGACACAGATACGCAGTATTTT
CASSERDTDTQYF
>TRBD1|NA|TRBV28|TRBJ1-2
TGTGCCAGCAGTTTACCGGGACAGGGCTTCTATGGCTACACCTTC
CASSLPGQGFYGYTF
>TRBD1|NA|TRBV30|TRBJ2-1
TGTGCCTGGAGTGTAAGGGCAGGGGGTACCAATGAGCAGTTCTTC
CAWSVRAGGTNEQFF
>TRBD1|once|TRBV27|TRBJ1-1
TGTGCCAGCAGTGAGGGGGCTCGCACTGAAGCTTTCTTT
CASSEGARTEAFF
>TRBD1|NA|TRBV4-2|TRBJ1-2
TGTGCCAGCAGCCAAGGGGCCCGACAGGGGCGCGGCTACACCTTC
CASSQGARQGRGYTF
>NA|NA|TRBV11-1|TRBJ1-2
TGTGCCAGCAGCTTAGGAGGGACCTATGGCTACACCTTC
CASSLGGTYGYTF
>NA|NA|TRBV19|TRBJ2-1
TGTGCCAGTAGTATTGAAACATGGAAGATCCGCTCCTACAATGAGCAGTTCTTC
CASSIETWKIRSYNEQFF
>NA|NA|TRBV30|TRBJ1-2
TGTGCCTGGAGTGTAGGAGCTAACTATGGCTACACCTTC
CAWSVGANYGYTF
>NA|NA|TRBV12-3/TRBV12-4|TRBJ1-6
TGTGCCAGCAGTTTAAGGGACCTTTCACCCCTCCACTTT
CASSLRDLSPLHF
>NA|NA|TRBV5-6|TRBJ2-7
TGTGCCAGCAGCCGTACAGGGTCCGAGCAGTACTTC
CASSRTGSEQYF
>NA|NA|TRBV29-1|TRBJ1-2
TGCAGCGGCGTGTCGACAGGTTCCGGCCATGGCTACACCTTC
CSGVSTGSGHGYTF
>NA|once|TRBV24-1|TRBJ2-1
TGTGCCACCAGCCCCCGACAGAACAATGAGCAGTTCTTC
CATSPRQNNEQFF
>TRBD1|NA|TRBV2|TRBJ2-7
TGTGCCAGCAGCCTACAGGGGGGAACAGTCGAGCAGTACTTC
CASSLQGGTVEQYF
>TRBD2|NA|TRBV4-2|TRBJ2-1
TGTGCCAGCAGCCAAGACCCGGGAGGCCTGTACAATGAGCAGTTCTTC
CASSQDPGGLYNEQFF
>TRBD2|NA|TRBV19|TRBJ2-7
TGTGCCAGTAGAGGGACTAGCGGAAATTACGAGCAGTACTTC
CASRGTSGNYEQYF
>NA|NA|TRBV7-9|TRBJ1-1
TGTGCCAGCAGCCTGACGAACACTGAAGCTTTCTTT
CASSLTNTEAFF
>NA|NA|TRBV5-6|TRBJ1-1
TGTGCCAGCAGCTTTGGTTCTTCCGGGAACACTGAAGCTTTCTTT
CASSFGSSGNTEAFF
>TRBD1|NA|TRBV5-6|TRBJ2-7
TGTGCCAGCAGCTACGGGACAGGGACGTCCTACGAGCAGTACTTC
CASSYGTGTSYEQYF
>TRBD1|NA|TRBV2|TRBJ1-2
TGTGCCAGCAGGGATTCAGGTCCAGGGGGCGGCTATGGCTACACCTTC
CASRDSGPGGGYGYTF
>NA|NA|TRBV5-1|TRBJ2-3
TGCGCCAGCAGCTTGGAGTTGGGCGGTGGAGCAGATACGCAGTATTTT
CASSLELGGGADTQYF
>TRBD1|NA|TRBV14|TRBJ1-6
TGTGCCAGCAGCCAAGGGACAGGGGTTTATAATTCACCCCTCCACTTT
CASSQGTGVYNSPLHF
>NA|NA|TRBV10-2|TRBJ2-7
TGCGCCAGCAGTGAGTTATCGGAGCAGTACTTC
CASSELSEQYF
>TRBD2|NA|TRBV19|TRBJ2-1
TGTGCCAGTAGTATCGTGGGACTAGCGGGTTCCTACAATGAGCAGTTCTTC
CASSIVGLAGSYNEQFF
>NA|few|TRBV7-9|TRBJ2-5
TGTGCCAGCAGCTCGGGACCCGGCGGCGTTCTAGAGACCCAGTACTTC
CASSSGPGGVLETQYF
>NA|NA|TRBV4-1|TRBJ2-5
TGCGCCAGCAGCCAAGCGGACTCCACTCCCCAAGAGACCCAGTACTTC
CASSQADSTPQETQYF
>NA|few|TRBV7-2|TRBJ2-7
TGTGCCAGCAGCTCCCGGGGGTCTTTCTCCTACGAGCAGTACTTC
CASSSRGSFSYEQYF
>TRBD2|NA|TRBV7-2|TRBJ2-3
TGTGCCAGCGGATGGAGTATTAGCGGGGGAGAAGATACGCAGTATTTT
CASGWSISGGEDTQYF
>NA|NA|TRBV6-6|TRBJ1-3
TGTGCCAGCAGTCAATCCCGTGGAAACACCATATATTTT
CASSQSRGNTIYF
>TRBD2|NA|TRBV7-2|TRBJ2-7
TGTGCCAGCAGTAGGGGGACTAGCGGGTCCTACGAGCAGTACTTC
CASSRGTSGSYEQYF
>NA|NA|TRBV5-6|TRBJ1-2
TGTGCCAGCAGCGTGGGCTCTCTCGGCGGCTACACCTTC
CASSVGSLGGYTF
>NA|NA|TRBV7-9|TRBJ1-2
TGTGCCAGCAGCTTGACTAGCACTATCTATGGCTACACCTTC
CASSLTSTIYGYTF
>TRBD2|NA|TRBV10-3|TRBJ2-1
TGTGGAGGCGGGAGGTCGTACAATGAGCAGTTCTTC
CGGGRSYNEQFF